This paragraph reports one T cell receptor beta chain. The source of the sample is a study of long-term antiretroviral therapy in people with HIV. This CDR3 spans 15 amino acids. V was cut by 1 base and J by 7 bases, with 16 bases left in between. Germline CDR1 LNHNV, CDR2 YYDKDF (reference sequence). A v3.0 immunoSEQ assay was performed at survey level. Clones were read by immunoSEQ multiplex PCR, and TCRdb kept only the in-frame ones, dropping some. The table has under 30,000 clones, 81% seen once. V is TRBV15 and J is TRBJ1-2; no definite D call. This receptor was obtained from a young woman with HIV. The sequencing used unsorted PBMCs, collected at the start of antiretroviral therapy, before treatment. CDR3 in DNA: TGTGCCACCAGCAGAGGGAGTGGGGTTGAGGGTGGCTACACCTTC. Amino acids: CATSRGSGVEGGYTF.